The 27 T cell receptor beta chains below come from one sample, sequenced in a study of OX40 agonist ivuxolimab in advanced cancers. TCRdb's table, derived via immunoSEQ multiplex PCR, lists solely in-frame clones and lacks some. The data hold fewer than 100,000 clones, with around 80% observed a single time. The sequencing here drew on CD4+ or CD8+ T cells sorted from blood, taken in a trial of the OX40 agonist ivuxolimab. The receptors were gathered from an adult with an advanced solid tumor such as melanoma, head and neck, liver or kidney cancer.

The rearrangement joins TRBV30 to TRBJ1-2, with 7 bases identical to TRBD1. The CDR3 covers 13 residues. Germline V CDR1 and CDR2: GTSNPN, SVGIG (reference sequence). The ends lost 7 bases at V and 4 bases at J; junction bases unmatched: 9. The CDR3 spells CASGQDPSYGYTF. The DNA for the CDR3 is TGTGCCTCCGGACAGGATCCCTCCTATGGCTACACCTTC.

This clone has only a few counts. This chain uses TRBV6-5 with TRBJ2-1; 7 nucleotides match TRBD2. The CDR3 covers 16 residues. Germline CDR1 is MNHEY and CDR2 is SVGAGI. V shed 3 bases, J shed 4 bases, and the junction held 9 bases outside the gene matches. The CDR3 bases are TGTGCCAGCAGTTATGGCGGACTAGAGTCATACAATGAGCAGTTCTTC. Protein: CASSYGGLESYNEQFF.

In DNA form, the CDR3 reads TGCGCCAGCAGGCGTACTAGTTCCACCGGGGAGCTGTTTTTT. Protein product: CASRRTSSTGELFF. This chain links TRBV10-1 with TRBJ2-2; weak D call: TRBD2 (5 bases). CDR1 WNHNN and CDR2 SYGVQD come from the germline V gene (reference sequence). The V gene lost 6 bases and the J gene lost 4 bases, with 12 bases spanning the gap. The CDR3 is 14 amino acids.

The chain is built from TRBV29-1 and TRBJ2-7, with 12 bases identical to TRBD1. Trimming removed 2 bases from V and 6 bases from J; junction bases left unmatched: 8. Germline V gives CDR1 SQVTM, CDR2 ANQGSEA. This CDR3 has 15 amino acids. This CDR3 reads CSVERGGDRGPEQYF. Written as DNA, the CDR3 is TGCAGCGTTGAAAGGGGAGGGGACAGGGGGCCCGAGCAGTACTTC.

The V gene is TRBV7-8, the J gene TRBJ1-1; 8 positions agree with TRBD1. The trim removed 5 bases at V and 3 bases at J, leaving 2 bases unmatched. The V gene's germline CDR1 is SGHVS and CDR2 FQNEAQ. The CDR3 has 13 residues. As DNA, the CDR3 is TGTGCCAGCAGCCAGGACAGGGACACTGAAGCTTTCTTT. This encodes CASSQDRDTEAFF.

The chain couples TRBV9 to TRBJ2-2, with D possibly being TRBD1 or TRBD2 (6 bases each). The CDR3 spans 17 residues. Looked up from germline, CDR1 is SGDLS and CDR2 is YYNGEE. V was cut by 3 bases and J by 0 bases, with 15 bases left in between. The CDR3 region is CASSALSRGANTGELFF. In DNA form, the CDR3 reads TGTGCCAGCAGCGCACTCTCAAGGGGGGCGAACACCGGGGAGCTGTTTTTT.

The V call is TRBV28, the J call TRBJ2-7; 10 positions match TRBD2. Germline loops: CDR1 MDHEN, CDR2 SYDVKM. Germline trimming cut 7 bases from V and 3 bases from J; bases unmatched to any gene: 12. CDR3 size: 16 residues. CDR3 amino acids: CASTPALVAGGYEQYF. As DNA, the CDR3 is TGTGCCAGCACCCCTGCGCTGGTAGCGGGAGGCTACGAGCAGTACTTC.

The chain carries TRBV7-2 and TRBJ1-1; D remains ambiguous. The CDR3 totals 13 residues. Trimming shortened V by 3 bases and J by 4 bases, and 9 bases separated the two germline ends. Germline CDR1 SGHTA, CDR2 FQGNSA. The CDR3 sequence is CASSFMGFTEAFF. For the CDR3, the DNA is TGTGCCAGCAGCTTTATGGGGTTCACTGAAGCTTTCTTT.

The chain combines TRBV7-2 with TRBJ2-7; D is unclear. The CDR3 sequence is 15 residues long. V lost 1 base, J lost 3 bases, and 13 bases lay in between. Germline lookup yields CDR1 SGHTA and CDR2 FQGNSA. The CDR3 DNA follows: TGTGCCAGCAGCTTAGGAGCAGGAAACTTCTACGAGCAGTACTTC. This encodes CASSLGAGNFYEQYF.

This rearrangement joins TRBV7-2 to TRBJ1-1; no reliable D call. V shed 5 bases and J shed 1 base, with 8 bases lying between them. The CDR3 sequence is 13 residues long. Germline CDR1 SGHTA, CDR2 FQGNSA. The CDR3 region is CASSRQPNTEAFF. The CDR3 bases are TGTGCCAGCAGCCGCCAGCCGAACACTGAAGCTTTCTTT.

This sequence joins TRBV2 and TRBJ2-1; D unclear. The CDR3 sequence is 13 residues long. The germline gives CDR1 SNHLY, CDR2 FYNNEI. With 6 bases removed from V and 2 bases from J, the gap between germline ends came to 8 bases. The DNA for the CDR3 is TGTGCCAGCAGGGTCCTTCCCTACAATGAGCAGTTCTTC. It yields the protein CASRVLPYNEQFF.

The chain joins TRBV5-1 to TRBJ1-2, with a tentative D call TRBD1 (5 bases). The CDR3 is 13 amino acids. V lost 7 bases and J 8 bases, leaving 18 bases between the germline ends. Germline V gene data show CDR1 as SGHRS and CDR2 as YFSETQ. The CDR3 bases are TGCGCCAGCTATGGGGGGACGTTATCCGGCTACACCTTC. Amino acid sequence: CASYGGTLSGYTF. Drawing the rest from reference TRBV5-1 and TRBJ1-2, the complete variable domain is KAGVTQTPRYLIKTRGQQVTLSCSPISGHRSVSWYQQTPGQGLQFLFEYFSETQRNKGNFPGRFSGRQFSNSRSEMNVSTLELGDSALYLCASYGGTLSGYTFGSGTRLTVV.

The CDR3 loop is CASSPTSGSFPGELFF. Here the CDR3 DNA reads TGTGCCAGCAGCCCAACTAGCGGGAGTTTCCCCGGGGAGCTGTTTTTT. The rearrangement joins TRBV7-2 to TRBJ2-2; 11 positions agree with TRBD2. The V gene's germline CDR1 is SGHTA and CDR2 FQGNSA. The CDR3 length is 16 residues. The J segment lost 6 bases and the V segment lost 5 bases, leaving 8 bases of the junction unmatched.

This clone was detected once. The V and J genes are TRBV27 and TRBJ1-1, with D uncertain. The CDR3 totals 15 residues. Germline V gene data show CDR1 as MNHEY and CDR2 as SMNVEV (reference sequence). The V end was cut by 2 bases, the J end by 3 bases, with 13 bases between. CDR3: CASSLTAVRYTEAFF. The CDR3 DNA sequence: TGTGCCAGCAGTTTAACGGCCGTAAGGTACACTGAAGCTTTCTTT.

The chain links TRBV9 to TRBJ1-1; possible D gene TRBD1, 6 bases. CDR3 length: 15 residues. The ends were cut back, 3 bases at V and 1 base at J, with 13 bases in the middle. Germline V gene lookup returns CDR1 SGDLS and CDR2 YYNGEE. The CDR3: CASSEQGHGNTEAFF. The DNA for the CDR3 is TGTGCCAGCAGCGAACAGGGTCACGGGAACACTGAAGCTTTCTTT. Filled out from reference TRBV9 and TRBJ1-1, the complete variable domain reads DSGVTQTPKHLITATGQRVTLRCSPRSGDLSVYWYQQSLDQGLQFLIQYYNGEERAKGNILERFSAQQFPDLHSELNLSSLELGDSALYFCASSEQGHGNTEAFFGQGTRLTVV.

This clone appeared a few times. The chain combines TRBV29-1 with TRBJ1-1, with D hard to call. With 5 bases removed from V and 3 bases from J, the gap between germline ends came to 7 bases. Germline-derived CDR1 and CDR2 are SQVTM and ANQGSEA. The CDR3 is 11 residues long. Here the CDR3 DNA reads TGCAGCGTTCACAGTGACACTGAAGCTTTCTTT. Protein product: CSVHSDTEAFF.

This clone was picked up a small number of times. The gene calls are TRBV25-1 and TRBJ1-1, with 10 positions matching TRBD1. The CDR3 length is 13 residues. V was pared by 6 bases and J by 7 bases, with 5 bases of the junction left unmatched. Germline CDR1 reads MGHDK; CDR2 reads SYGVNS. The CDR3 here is CASRNRTGGEAFF. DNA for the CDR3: TGTGCCAGCAGGAATCGGACAGGGGGTGAAGCTTTCTTT.

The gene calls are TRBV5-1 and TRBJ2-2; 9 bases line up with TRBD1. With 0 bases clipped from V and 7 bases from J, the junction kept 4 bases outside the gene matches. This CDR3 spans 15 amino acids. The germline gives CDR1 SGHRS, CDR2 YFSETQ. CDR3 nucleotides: TGCGCCAGCAGCTTGGGGGACAGGGAAGGCGGGGAGCTGTTTTTT. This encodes CASSLGDREGGELFF.

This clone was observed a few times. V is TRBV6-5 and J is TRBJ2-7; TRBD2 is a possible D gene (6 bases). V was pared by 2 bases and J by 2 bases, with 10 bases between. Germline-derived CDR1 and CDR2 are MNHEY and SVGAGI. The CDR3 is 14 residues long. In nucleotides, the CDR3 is TGTGCCAGCAGTTACAACGGCGGGACCTACGAGCAGTACTTC. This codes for CASSYNGGTYEQYF.

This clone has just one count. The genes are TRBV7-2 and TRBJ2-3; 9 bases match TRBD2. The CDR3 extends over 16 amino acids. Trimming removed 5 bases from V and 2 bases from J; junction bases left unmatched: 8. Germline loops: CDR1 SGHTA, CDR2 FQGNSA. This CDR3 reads CASSPQGTSSTDTQYF. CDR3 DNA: TGTGCCAGCAGCCCCCAAGGGACTAGCTCCACAGATACGCAGTATTTT.

CDR3 coding DNA: TGTGCCAGCAGTTTATTAACAGGGTTCACCATATATTTT. Amino acids: CASSLLTGFTIYF. V usage is TRBV28 and J usage is TRBJ1-3, with D possibly TRBD1 on 6 matching bases. The CDR3 runs to 13 residues. Germline V CDR1 and CDR2: MDHEN, SYDVKM. Between the trimmed V and J ends, which lost 1 base and 9 bases, there was a span of 10 bases.

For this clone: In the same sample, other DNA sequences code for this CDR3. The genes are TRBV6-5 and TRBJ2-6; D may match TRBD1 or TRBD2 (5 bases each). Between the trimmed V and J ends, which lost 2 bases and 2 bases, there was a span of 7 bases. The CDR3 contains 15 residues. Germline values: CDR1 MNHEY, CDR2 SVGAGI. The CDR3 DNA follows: TGTGCCAGCAGTTACGGGGGTGCTGGGGCCAACGTCCTGACTTTC. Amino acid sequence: CASSYGGAGANVLTF.

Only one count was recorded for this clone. The CDR3 region is CASSLGAADSLAFF. The DNA for the CDR3 is TGCGCCAGCAGCTTGGGGGCAGCGGACTCTTTGGCTTTCTTT. The chain combines TRBV5-1 with TRBJ1-1, with unresolved D. CDR3 length: 14 amino acids. V was trimmed by 0 bases and J by 11 bases, leaving 17 bases between them. From germline, CDR1 is SGHRS and CDR2 YFSETQ.

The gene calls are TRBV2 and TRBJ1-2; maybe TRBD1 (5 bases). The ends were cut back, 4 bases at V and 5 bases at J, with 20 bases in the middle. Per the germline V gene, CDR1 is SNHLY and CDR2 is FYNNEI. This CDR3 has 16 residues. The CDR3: CASSGGTGGSRYGYTF. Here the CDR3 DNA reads TGTGCCAGCAGTGGAGGGACTGGGGGGTCTCGGTATGGCTACACCTTC.

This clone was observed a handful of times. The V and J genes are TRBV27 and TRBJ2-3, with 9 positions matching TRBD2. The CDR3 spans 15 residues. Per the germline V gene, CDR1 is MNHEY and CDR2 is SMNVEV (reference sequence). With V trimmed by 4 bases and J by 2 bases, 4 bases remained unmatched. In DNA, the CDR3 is TGTGCCAGCAGTTCAGCTAGCGGGATCACAGATACGCAGTATTTT. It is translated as CASSSASGITDTQYF.

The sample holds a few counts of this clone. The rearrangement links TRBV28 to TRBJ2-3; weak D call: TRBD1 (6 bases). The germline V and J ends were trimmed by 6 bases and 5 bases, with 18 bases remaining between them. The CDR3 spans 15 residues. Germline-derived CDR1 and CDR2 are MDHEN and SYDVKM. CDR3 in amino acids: CASRPRGTGQDTQYF. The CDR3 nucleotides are TGTGCCAGCAGGCCAAGGGGGACGGGGCAAGATACGCAGTATTTT.

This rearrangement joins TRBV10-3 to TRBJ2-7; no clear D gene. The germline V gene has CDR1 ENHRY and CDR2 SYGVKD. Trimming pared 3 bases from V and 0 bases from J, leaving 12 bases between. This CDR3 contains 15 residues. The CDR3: CAISDPFNTSYEQYV. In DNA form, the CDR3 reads TGTGCCATCAGTGACCCCTTTAACACCTCCTACGAGCAGTACGTC.